Below, one T cell receptor (beta chain) is given with its context. Its specificity is unknown. This sample's time point: week 47, end of study. Vaccination used 300 ug of mutant IDH1 20-mer peptide per dose, with topical imiquimod. Weeks 1, 3, 5, 7, 11, 15, 19 and 23 were when patients received their eight vaccinations. This record comes from a study of a mutant IDH1 vaccine in newly diagnosed glioma. Study in general: Previous care, which was radiotherapy, temozolomide, or both, most often involved both.

Produced via immunoSEQ multiplex PCR; TCRdb's table is partial and in-frame only. The sample has over 75,000 clones, about 81% seen once. The starting material was PBMCs, obtained from a glioma patient whose treatment included an IDH1 peptide vaccine. The sequence was collected from a man aged 40-50 years with glioma.

The CDR3 spells CAITGTGGSPLHF. The DNA of the CDR3 is TGTGCCATTACCGGGACAGGGGGATCACCCCTCCACTTT. The genes are TRBV10-3 and TRBJ1-6; 11 bases map to TRBD1. The CDR3 is 13 amino acids. The germline V gene encodes CDR1 ENHRY and CDR2 SYGVKD. The J segment lost 10 bases and the V segment lost 9 bases, leaving 5 bases of the junction unmatched.